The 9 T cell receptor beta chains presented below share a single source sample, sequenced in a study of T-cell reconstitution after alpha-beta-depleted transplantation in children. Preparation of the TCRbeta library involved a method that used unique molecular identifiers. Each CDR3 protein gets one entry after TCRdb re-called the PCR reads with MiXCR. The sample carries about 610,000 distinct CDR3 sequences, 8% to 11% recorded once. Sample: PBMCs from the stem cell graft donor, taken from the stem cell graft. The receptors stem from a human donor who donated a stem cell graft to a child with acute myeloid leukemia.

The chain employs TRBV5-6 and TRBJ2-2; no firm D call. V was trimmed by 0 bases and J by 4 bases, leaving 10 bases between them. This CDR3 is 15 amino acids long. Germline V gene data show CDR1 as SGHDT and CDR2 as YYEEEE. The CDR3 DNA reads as TGTGCCAGCAGCTTGGGCCAGGCGACCACCGGGGAGCTGTTTTTT. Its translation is CASSLGQATTGELFF.

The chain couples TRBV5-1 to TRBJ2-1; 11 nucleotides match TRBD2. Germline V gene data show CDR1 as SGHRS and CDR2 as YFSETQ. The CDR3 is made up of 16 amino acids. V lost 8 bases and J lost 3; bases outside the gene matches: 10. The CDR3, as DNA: TGCGCCAGAGAGCCTCCGGGACTAGCGGTCTACAATGAGCAGTTCTTC. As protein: CAREPPGLAVYNEQFF.

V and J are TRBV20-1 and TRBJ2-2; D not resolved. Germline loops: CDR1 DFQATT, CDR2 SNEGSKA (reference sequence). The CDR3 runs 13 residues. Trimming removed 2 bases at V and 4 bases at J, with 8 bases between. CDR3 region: CSARRLSTGELFF. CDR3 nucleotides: TGCAGTGCTAGAAGACTCAGCACCGGGGAGCTGTTTTTT.

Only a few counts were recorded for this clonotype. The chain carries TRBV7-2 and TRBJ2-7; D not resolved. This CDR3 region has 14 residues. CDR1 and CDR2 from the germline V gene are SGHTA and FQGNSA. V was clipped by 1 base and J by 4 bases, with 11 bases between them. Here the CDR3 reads CASSLGTVGYEQYF. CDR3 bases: TGTGCCAGCAGCTTAGGGACGGTGGGGTACGAGCAGTACTTC.

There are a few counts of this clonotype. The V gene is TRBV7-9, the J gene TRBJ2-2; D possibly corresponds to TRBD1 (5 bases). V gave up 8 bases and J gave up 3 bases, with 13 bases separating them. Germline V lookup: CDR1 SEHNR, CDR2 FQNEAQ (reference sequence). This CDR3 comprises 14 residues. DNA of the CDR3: TGTGCCAGCTTCCCGCAGGGTGACACCGGGGAGCTGTTTTTT. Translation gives CASFPQGDTGELFF.

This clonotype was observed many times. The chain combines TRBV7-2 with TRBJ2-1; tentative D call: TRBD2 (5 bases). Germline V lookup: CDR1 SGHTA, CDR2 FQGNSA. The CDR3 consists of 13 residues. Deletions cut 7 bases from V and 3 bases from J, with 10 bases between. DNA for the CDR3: TGTGCCAGCACCCTCCGGGACTACAATGAGCAGTTCTTC. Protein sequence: CASTLRDYNEQFF. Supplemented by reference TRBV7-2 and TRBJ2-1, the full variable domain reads GAGVSQSPSNKVTEKGKDVELRCDPISGHTALYWYRQSLGQGLEFLIYFQGNSAPDKSGLPSDRFSAERTGGSVSTLTIQRTQQEDSAVYLCASTLRDYNEQFFGPGTRLTVL.

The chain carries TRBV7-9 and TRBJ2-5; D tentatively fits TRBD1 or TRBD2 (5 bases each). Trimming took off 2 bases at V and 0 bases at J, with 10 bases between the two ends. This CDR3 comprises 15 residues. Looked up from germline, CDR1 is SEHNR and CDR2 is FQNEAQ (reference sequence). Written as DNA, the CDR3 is TGTGCCAGCAGCTTATTTCTGGGGGACCAAGAGACCCAGTACTTC. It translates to CASSLFLGDQETQYF.

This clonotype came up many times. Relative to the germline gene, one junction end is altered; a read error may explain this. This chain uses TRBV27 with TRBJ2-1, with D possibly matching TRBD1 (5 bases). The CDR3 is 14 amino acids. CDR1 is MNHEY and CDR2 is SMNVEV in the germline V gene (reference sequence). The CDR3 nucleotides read TGTGCCAGCTGTTTCTCAGGGTTTCAAGATGAGCAGTTCTTC. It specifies CASCFSGFQDEQFF.

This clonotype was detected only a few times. Here the CDR3 reads CSAPTGGDWEKLFF. The CDR3 coding sequence is TGCAGTGCACCTACAGGGGGCGATTGGGAAAAACTGTTTTTT. V usage is TRBV20-1 and J usage is TRBJ1-4, with 9 bases lining up with TRBD1. Trimming removed 6 bases from V and 8 bases from J; junction bases left unmatched: 10. Germline assignment: CDR1 DFQATT and CDR2 SNEGSKA (reference sequence). This CDR3 region has 14 residues.